This TCR beta chain was found in a study of CD4+ T cells in melanoma. Study-level results: A reported correlation linked neoantigen-specific CD4+ T cells to CD8+, macrophage and B cell function. Reportedly, melanoma neoantigen-specific CD4+ T cells showed varied differentiation states.

Remarks on this clone: Its matching antigen is unknown.

Libraries were prepared by immunoSEQ multiplex PCR; TCRdb keeps only in-frame clonotypes and omits some of them. Here the sample spans roughly 15,000 clones, roughly four fifths being singletons. CDR3 length: 16 amino acids. Germline CDR1 SNHLY, CDR2 FYNNEI. The germline V and J ends were trimmed by 7 bases and 3 bases, with 19 bases remaining between them. This sequence was found in a human donor with melanoma. The material sequenced was cells from a culture (not recorded whether cultured in vitro). V gene TRBV2 combines with J gene TRBJ1-5; maybe TRBD1 (6 bases). In DNA, the CDR3 is TGTGCCAGCACCATGGGGGACACGGTCCCCAATCAGCCCCAGCATTTT. It codes for CASTMGDTVPNQPQHF.